This T cell receptor (beta chain) was captured by sequencing in a study of cytomegalovirus exposure and HLA in healthy donors. Study summary: From HLA-typed donors, an early data release held approximately 85 million unique TCRs.

PCR involved 60 Vbeta and 13 Jbeta primers. Profiled with immunoSEQ multiplex PCR; TCRdb holds only in-frame clones, not every one. The data contain some 100,000 clones, around three quarters of them singletons. The specimen sequenced was PBMCs. This clonotype was sampled from a human donor in good health.

The CDR3 loop is CSVGTGSNQPQHF. CDR3 nucleotide sequence: TGCAGCGTTGGAACAGGGAGCAATCAGCCCCAGCATTTT. The chain couples TRBV29-1 to TRBJ1-5; possible D gene TRBD1, 6 bases. Germline V gene data show CDR1 as SQVTM and CDR2 as ANQGSEA. The CDR3 contains 13 residues. V lost 4 bases and J 1 base, leaving 8 bases between the germline ends.